Detailed here is one T cell receptor (beta chain). Its specific antigen is unknown. No base qualities exist here, and no much larger clone lies one base off it. Peripheral blood CD8+ and CD4+ T cells from healthy donors, Susac syndrome patients and multiple sclerosis patients were profiled by high-throughput TCR beta sequencing. The multiple sclerosis controls were treatment-naive patients whose relapsing-remitting disease, either stable or active, fulfilled the revised McDonald criteria. Bulk CD8+ and CD4+ T cells were purified magnetically by negative isolation, whereas CD8+ TEMRA cells were enriched by FACS. Blood was drawn into EDTA tubes, processed within 24 hours, and PBMCs were isolated by density gradient centrifugation. PBMCs intended for TCR sequencing were frozen in liquid nitrogen and were later thawed in a 37 degrees C water bath. The sorted or isolated CD4+, CD8+ and CD8+ TEMRA cells had a purity of 90% or higher.

This sample is part of a study of CD8 T cells in Susac syndrome (dated by TCRdb to the late 2010s). Regarding the study in general: Whether CD8+ T cell activation and differentiation in Susac syndrome was antigen driven was tested using repertoire sequencing.

V gives up 7 bases and J gives up 2 bases, and the segment between their germline ends measures 9 bases. CDR1 is given as SGHTA and CDR2 as FQGNSA, both from the germline V gene. Inclusive of the bounding cysteine and phenylalanine, the CDR3 is 13 residues long. This entry keeps only the CDR3 DNA: 39 bases, framed from base 1. RNA was extracted with the RNeasy kit and 0.5 to 1 ug was reverse transcribed using random hexamers. TCR beta CDR3 regions were amplified with the immunoSEQ multiplex PCR assay covering 54 Vbeta and 13 Jbeta segments. PCR amplification bias was corrected by using a synthetic template baseline for primer optimization and computational correction. On the study's bioinformatics: Reads were annotated to V, D and J genes per IMGT and analyzed with immunoSEQ Analyzer, keeping only productive sequences. Clonality was computed as one minus Shannon entropy normalized by log2 of the number of productive unique sequences. For each patient and control, public and private clones were evaluated within the 100 most prevalent clones. Clones were defined as Susac-specific when absent from the healthy and MS cohorts, from about 970 published viral clones and from other ImmuneACCESS disease sequences. TCRdb took the public reads, trimmed them with fastp at Q25, ran MiXCR for clone calling and kept in-frame beta chains. A single entry per CDR3 protein holds the most common genes and DNA from its merged rows. These V and J calls originate from TCRdb's pipeline instead of the authors' own analysis. The sample records roughly 200,000 distinct CDR3 sequences, approximately 95% of which are singletons. Around 0.082% of the sample goes to the ten largest clones.

The study at large found these results: The TCR sequencing and HLA analysis was acknowledged to have included a relatively small number of individuals.

The receptor's source is a human donor with multiple sclerosis. Sequenced input: CD4+ T cells from PBMCs. Recombination connected TRBV7-2 to TRBJ1-5; the D gene is possibly TRBD1, with 5 bases matching. The CDR3 protein sequence reads: CASTQGGNQPQHF. The bases read TGTGCCAGCACTCAGGGAGGCAATCAGCCCCAGCATTTT.